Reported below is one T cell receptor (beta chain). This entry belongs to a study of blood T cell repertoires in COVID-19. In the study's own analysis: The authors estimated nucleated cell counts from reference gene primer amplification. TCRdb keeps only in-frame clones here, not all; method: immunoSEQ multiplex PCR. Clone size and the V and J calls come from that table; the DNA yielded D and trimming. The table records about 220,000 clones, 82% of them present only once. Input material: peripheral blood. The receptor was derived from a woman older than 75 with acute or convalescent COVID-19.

CDR3 protein: CASRARQGVDQPQHF. CDR3 nucleotide sequence: TGTGCCAGTAGGGCTCGACAGGGGGTAGATCAGCCCCAGCATTTT. The chain recombines TRBV19 with TRBJ1-5; TRBD1 matches 9 bases. The CDR3 consists of 15 residues. J was trimmed by 5 bases and V by 6 bases; bases with no gene match: 8. CDR1 and CDR2 (germline): LNHDA, SQIVND (reference sequence).